Given below is one T cell receptor beta chain in context. The antigen remains undetermined. This CDR3 has 12 amino acids. In germline, CDR1 is MNHNS, CDR2 SASEGT. The germline V and J ends were trimmed by 6 bases and 3 bases, with 6 bases remaining between them. This entry comes from a study of CD8 T cells in Susac syndrome. Random hexamers were used to reverse transcribe the RNA input (about 0.5 to 1 ug). An immunoSEQ multiplex PCR amplified TCR beta CDR3 over 54 Vbeta and 13 Jbeta. One entry per CDR3 protein results from TCRdb running MiXCR on the immunoSEQ multiplex PCR reads. The sample lists about 430,000 distinct CDR3 sequences, approximately 85% occurring once. Study results and limitations: Only a relatively small number of individuals were included in the TCR sequencing and HLA analysis.

Sequencing targeted TCR beta in blood CD8+ and CD4+ T cells. TEMRA cells were FACS-enriched and CD8+ and CD4+ T cells negatively isolated. V usage is TRBV6-1 and J usage is TRBJ1-3; no firm D call. The sample was CD8+ T cells from PBMCs. The TCR was taken from a human donor with multiple sclerosis. The CDR3 spells CASRTFGNTIYF. The CDR3 nucleotides are TGTGCCAGCAGGACATTTGGAAACACCATATATTTT.